The clone carrying this TCR beta chain was seen more than once but under ten times. Authors' methods: Researchers report that nucleated cell counts were estimated from reference gene primer amplification. Profiled with immunoSEQ multiplex PCR; TCRdb holds only in-frame clones, not every one. The DNA was the basis for D and trimming; V, J and clone size are from that table. The sample lists 200,000 or so clones; 75% to 90% were seen once. CDR1 LNHDA and CDR2 SQIVND come from the germline V gene (reference sequence). J was trimmed by 4 bases and V by 6 bases; bases with no gene match: 4. CDR3 length equals 13 residues. This specimen comes from a study of blood T cell repertoires in COVID-19. Study-wide context: The United States, Italy and Spain supplied acute and convalescent COVID-19 samples. From T cells, B-cell-depleted T cells, or PBMCs came the material, which was cDNA or gDNA.

The sample was peripheral blood. The receptor was isolated from a man aged 60-69 years who had recovered from COVID-19. The chain links TRBV19 to TRBJ1-2; TRBD1 matches at 8 bases. The CDR3 DNA reads as TGTGCCAGTAGGGACAGGGCCGGCTATGGCTACACCTTC. The encoded protein is CASRDRAGYGYTF. The full variable domain, rest sourced from reference TRBV19 and TRBJ1-2, is DGGITQSPKYLFRKEGQNVTLSCEQNLNHDAMYWYRQDPGQGLRLIYYSQIVNDFQKGDIAEGYSVSREKKESFPLTVTSAQKNPTAFYLCASRDRAGYGYTFGSGTRLTVV.